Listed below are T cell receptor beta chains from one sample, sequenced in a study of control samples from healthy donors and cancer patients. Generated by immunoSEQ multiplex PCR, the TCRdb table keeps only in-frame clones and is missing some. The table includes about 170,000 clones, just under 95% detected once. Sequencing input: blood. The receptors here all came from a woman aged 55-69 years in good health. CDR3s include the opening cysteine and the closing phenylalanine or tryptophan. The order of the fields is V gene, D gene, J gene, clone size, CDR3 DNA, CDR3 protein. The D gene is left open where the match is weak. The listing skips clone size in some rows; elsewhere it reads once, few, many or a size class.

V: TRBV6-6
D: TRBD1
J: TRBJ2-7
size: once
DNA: TGTGCCAGCAGTTACTCGGGACAGGGGGGCTACGAGCAGTACTTC
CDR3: CASSYSGQGGYEQYF

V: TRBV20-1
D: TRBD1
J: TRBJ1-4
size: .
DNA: TGCGCGACAGGGGGGAATGAAAAACTGTTTTTT
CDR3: CATGGNEKLFF

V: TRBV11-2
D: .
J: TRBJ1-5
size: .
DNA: TGTGCCAGCAGCTTAGTGGGCAGCAATCAGCCCCAGCATTTT
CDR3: CASSLVGSNQPQHF

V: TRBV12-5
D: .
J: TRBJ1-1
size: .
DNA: TGTGCTAGTGGTTTGGTTACGGGGTCTCGCACTGAAGCTTTCTTT
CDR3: CASGLVTGSRTEAFF

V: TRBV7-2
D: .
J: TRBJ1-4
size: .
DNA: TGTGCCAGCAGCCAGGTGGGGATCGGTAATGAAAAACTGTTTTTT
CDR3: CASSQVGIGNEKLFF

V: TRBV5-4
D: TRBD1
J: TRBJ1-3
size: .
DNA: TGTGCCAGCAGCTATGACAGGGGCTCTGGAAACACCATATATTTT
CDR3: CASSYDRGSGNTIYF

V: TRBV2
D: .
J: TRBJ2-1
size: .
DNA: TGTGCCAGCACTCAGGACGGGTACAATGAGCAGTTCTTC
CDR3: CASTQDGYNEQFF

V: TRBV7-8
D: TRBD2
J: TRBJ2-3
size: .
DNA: TGTGCCAGCAGCTTAGGGCTAGCGGGGGAGAAAGATACGCAGTATTTT
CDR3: CASSLGLAGEKDTQYF

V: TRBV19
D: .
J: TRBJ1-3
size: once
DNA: TGTGCCAGGGGACCTGGAAACACCATATATTTT
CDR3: CARGPGNTIYF

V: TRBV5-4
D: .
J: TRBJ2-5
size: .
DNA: TGTGCCAGCAGCCACGGAGCGAGGCTAGAGACCCAGTACTTC
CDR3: CASSHGARLETQYF

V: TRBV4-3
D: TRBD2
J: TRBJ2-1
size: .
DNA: TGCGCCAGCAGCCACCAAAGCGGGGGGAACTACAATGAGCAGTTCTTC
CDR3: CASSHQSGGNYNEQFF

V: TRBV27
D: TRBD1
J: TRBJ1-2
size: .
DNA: TGTGCCAGCAGTCGGACAGGGTTACCCTATGGCTACACCTTC
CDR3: CASSRTGLPYGYTF

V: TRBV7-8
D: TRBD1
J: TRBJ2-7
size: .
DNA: TGTGCCAGCAGCTCAAAAACAGGGGCCTACGAGCAGTACTTC
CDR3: CASSSKTGAYEQYF

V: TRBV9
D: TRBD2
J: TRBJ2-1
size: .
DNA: TGTGCCAGCAGCGTAGCGGGGGGGTTCCGAGGTGAGCAGTTCTTC
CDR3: CASSVAGGFRGEQFF

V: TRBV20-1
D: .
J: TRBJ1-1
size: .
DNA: TGCAGTGCTAGTTGGGGAAAGAACACTGAAGCTTTCTTT
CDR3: CSASWGKNTEAFF

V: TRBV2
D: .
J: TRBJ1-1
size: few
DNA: TGTGCCACCACTAGGCCCAGGGAGGGTCGGAAAGCTTTCTTT
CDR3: CATTRPREGRKAFF

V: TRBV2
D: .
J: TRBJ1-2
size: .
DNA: TGTGCCAGCAGGCAAGACTATGGCTACACCTTC
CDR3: CASRQDYGYTF

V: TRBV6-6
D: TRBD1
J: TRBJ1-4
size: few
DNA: TGTGCCAGCAGTTATCTGGGACAGCCTCTGTTTTTT
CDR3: CASSYLGQPLFF

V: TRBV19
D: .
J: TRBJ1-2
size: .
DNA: TGTGCCAGTAGTGCCCCACAGATAATAGGCTACACCTTC
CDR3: CASSAPQIIGYTF

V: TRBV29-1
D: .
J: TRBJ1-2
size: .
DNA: TGCAGCGTTGATTCGACCGAGACACCTATCTATGGCTACACCTTC
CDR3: CSVDSTETPIYGYTF

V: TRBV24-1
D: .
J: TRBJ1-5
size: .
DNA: TGTGCCACCGGTTGGGGACACCAGATCAATCAGCCCCAGCATTTT
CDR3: CATGWGHQINQPQHF

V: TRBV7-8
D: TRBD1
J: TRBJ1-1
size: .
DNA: TGTGCCAGCAGCGGGACAGGACACATGAACACTGAAGCTTTCTTT
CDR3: CASSGTGHMNTEAFF

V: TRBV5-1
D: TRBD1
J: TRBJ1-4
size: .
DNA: TGCGCCAGCAGCCTGTTTCAGAGGGGGCATGTTAATGAAAAACTGTTTTTT
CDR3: CASSLFQRGHVNEKLFF

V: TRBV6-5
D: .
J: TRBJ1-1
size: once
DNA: TGTGCCAGCAGTTACAGGGTGGCAGGGAACACTGAAGCTTTCTTT
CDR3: CASSYRVAGNTEAFF

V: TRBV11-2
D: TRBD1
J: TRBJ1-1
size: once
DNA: TGTGCCAGCAGCTTAGAAACAGGGGGGATAACTGAAGCTTTCTTT
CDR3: CASSLETGGITEAFF

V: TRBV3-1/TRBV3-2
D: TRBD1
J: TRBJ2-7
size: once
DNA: TGTGCCAGCAAAAGACAGGGTGGTAAGGACGAGCAGTACTTC
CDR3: CASKRQGGKDEQYF

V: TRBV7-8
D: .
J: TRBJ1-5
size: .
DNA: TGTGCCAGCAGCGTCTACAGGGTTCCCGGTCAGCCCCAGCATTTT
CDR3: CASSVYRVPGQPQHF

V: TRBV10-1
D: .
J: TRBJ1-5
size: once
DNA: TGCGCCAGCCCGGAATTGGGGGGCAATCAGCCCCAGCATTTT
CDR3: CASPELGGNQPQHF

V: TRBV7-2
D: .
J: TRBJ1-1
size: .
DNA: TGTGCCAGCAGCTTGAGTCAGGGACCTTTCTTT
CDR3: CASSLSQGPFF

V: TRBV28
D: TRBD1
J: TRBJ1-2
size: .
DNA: TGTGCCAGCAGTTTTTTGGGACAGGGGATTGACTATGGCTACACCTTC
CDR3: CASSFLGQGIDYGYTF

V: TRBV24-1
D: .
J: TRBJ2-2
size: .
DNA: TGTGCCACCAAGGAGGGGGGGCCTACCGGGGAGCTGTTTTTT
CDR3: CATKEGGPTGELFF

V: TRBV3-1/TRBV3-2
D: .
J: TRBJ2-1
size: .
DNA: TGTGCCAGCAGCCATCGACAGGAGAAGTTCTTC
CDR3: CASSHRQEKFF

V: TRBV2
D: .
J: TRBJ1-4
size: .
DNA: TGTGCCAGTACCTTTTCGCGGCCAGGGACAACTAATGAAAAACTGTTTTTT
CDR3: CASTFSRPGTTNEKLFF